The 7 T cell receptor beta chains listed next were all sequenced from one sample in a study of CXCR3-negative and CXCR3-positive naive CD8 T cells. These receptors are not linked to any known antigen. Study-wide results and limits: A higher hydrophobicity marked the TRB CDR3s of CXCR3-positive naive cells versus CXCR3-negative naive cells.

TRB cDNA was prepared as libraries by UMI-labeled 5' RACE. TCRdb re-analyzed the 5' RACE reads; it lists each CDR3 protein once, without DNA. The repertoire table contains approximately 100,000 distinct CDR3 sequences. The sequencing input was naive CXCR3+ CD8+ T cells from blood. Sample subset: CD45RO-CCR7+CD27+CD95- naive CD8+ T cells expressing CXCR3 (TNR3+). The receptors shown here come from a human donor in good health. Some clones in this sample may be carry-over from other donors' samples.

The chain carries TRBV27 and TRBJ2-7; TCRdb gives TRBD1 as the D gene, but with no DNA this cannot be confirmed. Germline-derived CDR1 and CDR2 are MNHEY and SMNVEV (reference sequence). This CDR3 is built from 15 residues. This CDR3 is CASRRSEGALDEQYF.

The chain uses TRBV28 and TRBJ2-7. The CDR3 covers 13 residues. The germline gives CDR1 MDHEN, CDR2 SYDVKM. The CDR3 protein is CAITTGDSSEQYF. The whole variable domain, remainder taken from reference TRBV28 and TRBJ2-7, is DVKVTQSSRYLVKRTGEKVFLECVQDMDHENMFWYRQDPGLGLRLIYFSYDVKMKEKGDIPEGYSVSREKKERFSLILESASTNQTSMYLCAITTGDSSEQYFGPGTRLTVT.

This chain's CDR3 is CASFLGGETQYF. The V call is TRBV7-9, the J call TRBJ2-5; lacking DNA, the TRBD1 call made by TCRdb goes unchecked. The CDR3 loop spans 12 amino acids. Per the germline V gene, CDR1 is SEHNR and CDR2 is FQNEAQ (reference sequence).

The chain is built from TRBV19 and TRBJ2-7. The germline V gene encodes CDR1 LNHDA and CDR2 SQIVND (reference sequence). CDR3 length: 16 amino acids. This CDR3 is CASSIEAQLPSDEQYF.

This sequence joins TRBV19 and TRBJ2-7; without DNA, the TCRdb call of TRBD2 cannot be checked. Looked up from germline, CDR1 is LNHDA and CDR2 is SQIVND (reference sequence). The CDR3 contains 13 residues. CDR3 loop: CASAAGRLYEQYF.

This rearrangement joins TRBV20-1 to TRBJ2-7; as DNA is missing, the TRBD1 call by TCRdb cannot be tested. The CDR3 covers 13 residues. Germline V gene sequence: CDR1 DFQATT, CDR2 SNEGSKA (reference sequence). The CDR3 spells CSASNRGDYEQYF.

The chain combines TRBV6-2 or TRBV6-3 with TRBJ2-2. The CDR3 contains 15 residues. The germline V gene has CDR1 MNHEY and CDR2 SVGEGT. The CDR3 loop is CASSDRLSNTGELFF.